The T cell receptor (beta chain) described here comes from a study of blood T cell repertoires in COVID-19. Across the whole study: There were acute and convalescent COVID-19 samples, and they came from the United States, Italy and Spain. T cells, B-cell-depleted T cells, or PBMCs provided the cDNA or gDNA that served as material.

Per the original methods: Amplifying reference gene primers gave estimates of nucleated cell counts. TCRdb's copy holds only in-frame clones and misses some; the assay was immunoSEQ multiplex PCR. The V and J calls and clone size are taken from that table; D and trimming were inferred from the DNA. The sample yields 110,000 to 150,000 clones, less than 80% seen once. Germline loops: CDR1 SGHTS, CDR2 YDEGEE. The CDR3 is 13 amino acids. The V end lost 0 bases, the J end lost 11 bases, and 14 bases lay between the germline ends. The chain recombines TRBV5-8 with TRBJ1-1, with a possible D match to TRBD1 (5 bases). Sequencing was performed on peripheral blood. The TCR originated in a man aged 55 to 69 with acute or convalescent COVID-19. The CDR3 DNA sequence: TGTGCCAGCAGCTTGGCGTCGGGGGAGAAGGCTTTCTTT. Translated, it gives CASSLASGEKAFF.